Reported below is one TCR beta chain. Its target is not known. The sample belongs to a study of multiple sclerosis patients with progressive multifocal leukoencephalopathy. Points from the study as a whole: PML-onset expanded TRB clones were detectable before and during natalizumab therapy.

Sequencing was at survey level. The table came from immunoSEQ multiplex PCR; TCRdb's copy has only in-frame clones and leaves some out. The sample has some 31,000 clones; about 90% are singletons. From germline, CDR1 is LNHNV and CDR2 YYDKDF (reference sequence). V shed 3 bases and J 4 bases; nucleotides not matched to a gene: 5. The CDR3 loop spans 14 amino acids. Time point here: time of PML onset. After about 15 to 60 months on natalizumab, the natalizumab-treated patients developed PML. All PML patients were female, and all patients had earlier interferon beta. This clonotype was obtained from a human donor with progressive multifocal leukoencephalopathy. Sample: PBMCs, taken from a patient treated with natalizumab. The chain employs TRBV15 and TRBJ1-2; TRBD1 agrees at 7 bases. The DNA of the CDR3 is TGTGCCACCAGCAGGGACAGGCAGGTCTATGGCTACACCTTC. This translates into CATSRDRQVYGYTF.